This TCR beta chain was sequenced in a study of tumor-infiltrating lymphocytes in primary liver carcinoma. On the study more broadly: Sequencing of the samples generated roughly 3.5 to 7.13 million productive TCRbeta reads, with similar yields across tissue types. Study results and caveats: Tumor-adjacent and tumor-blood pairs displayed less overlap than did pairs of tumor regions.

From roughly 18-30 mg of unsorted bulk tissue, DNA and RNA were co-extracted together. CDR3 length: 14 amino acids. V lost 4 bases and J lost 4, with 12 bases in between. In germline, CDR1 is SGHRS, CDR2 YFSETQ. The template, around 520 ng total RNA, yielded TCR beta cDNA made with a constant-region primer. Slightly modified ARM-PCR, run as three nested multiplex PCR rounds, produced the TCR beta libraries. TRBV1-TRBV30 forward and Cbeta reverse primers drove the first two roughly 11-cycle rounds. Using its own MiXCR run on the multiplex PCR reads, TCRdb lists one record per CDR3 protein. This sample carries roughly 80,000 distinct CDR3 sequences, about three quarters of them seen once, and the ten largest clones take more than 25%. This clonotype was detected only a few times. What it binds is unknown.

The sample comprised tumor-adjacent normal liver tissue. V usage is TRBV5-1 and J usage is TRBJ2-1; D is unresolved. This TCR was recovered from a man aged 40-55 years with primary liver carcinoma and hepatitis B virus infection. The DNA for the CDR3 is TGCGCCAGCAGCACGGAGCAGCAGTACAATGAGCAGTTCTTC. This codes for CASSTEQQYNEQFF.